A selection of T cell receptor beta chains follows, all from one sample in a study of blood T cell repertoires in COVID-19. Repertoires were generated with immunoSEQ multiplex PCR, while TCRdb's copy carries only in-frame clones and drops some. The table lists around 200,000 clones, around four fifths of them singletons. Sequenced material: peripheral blood. The origin of the receptors is a woman in her thirties or forties with COVID-19, enrolled during active disease. Both conserved end residues are part of each CDR3. The order of the fields is D gene, J gene, V gene, clone size, CDR3 protein, CDR3 DNA. The D gene is left open where the match is weak. Clone size is not always given. Where it is, it says once, few, many or a class for expanded clones.

D gene: NA; J gene: TRBJ1-1; V gene: TRBV5-1; clone size: NA; CDR3 protein: CASSSLWGPGTEAFF; CDR3 DNA: TGCGCCAGCAGCTCCCTCTGGGGGCCGGGAACTGAAGCTTTCTTT
D gene: NA; J gene: TRBJ1-1; V gene: TRBV5-1; clone size: NA; CDR3 protein: CASARVNTEAFF; CDR3 DNA: TGCGCCAGCGCGAGGGTAAACACTGAAGCTTTCTTT
D gene: NA; J gene: TRBJ1-4; V gene: TRBV7-9; clone size: NA; CDR3 protein: CASRLDDRPNAKLFF; CDR3 DNA: TGTGCCAGCAGGCTGGATGACAGGCCTAACGCGAAACTGTTTTTT
D gene: NA; J gene: TRBJ2-5; V gene: TRBV7-7; clone size: NA; CDR3 protein: CASSLQGEQTQYF; CDR3 DNA: TGTGCTAGCAGCTTACAAGGGGAACAGACCCAGTACTTC
D gene: TRBD2; J gene: TRBJ2-2; V gene: TRBV19; clone size: few; CDR3 protein: CASSTLADTGELFF; CDR3 DNA: TGTGCCAGTAGTACCCTAGCGGACACCGGGGAGCTGTTTTTT
D gene: NA; J gene: TRBJ1-2; V gene: TRBV29-1; clone size: NA; CDR3 protein: CSVETGRGYTF; CDR3 DNA: TGCAGCGTTGAAACGGGTCGGGGCTACACCTTC
D gene: TRBD1; J gene: TRBJ1-1; V gene: TRBV2; clone size: NA; CDR3 protein: CASTRETGGQMNTEAFF; CDR3 DNA: TGTGCCAGCACACGCGAGACAGGGGGCCAGATGAACACTGAAGCTTTCTTT
D gene: TRBD1; J gene: TRBJ1-2; V gene: TRBV9; clone size: NA; CDR3 protein: CASSVTGNGYTF; CDR3 DNA: TGTGCCAGCAGCGTGACAGGGAATGGCTACACCTTC
D gene: TRBD2; J gene: TRBJ2-2; V gene: TRBV28; clone size: NA; CDR3 protein: CASTSGRITGELFF; CDR3 DNA: TGTGCCAGCACCAGCGGGAGAATTACCGGGGAGCTGTTTTTT
D gene: TRBD1; J gene: TRBJ1-5; V gene: TRBV5-1; clone size: NA; CDR3 protein: CASSLGGTDNQPQHF; CDR3 DNA: TGCGCCAGCAGCCTGGGAGGGACAGATAATCAGCCCCAGCATTTT
D gene: NA; J gene: TRBJ1-1; V gene: TRBV4-1; clone size: NA; CDR3 protein: CASSQDGAEAFF; CDR3 DNA: TGCGCCAGCAGCCAAGATGGAGCTGAAGCTTTCTTT
D gene: TRBD2; J gene: TRBJ2-1; V gene: TRBV29-1; clone size: NA; CDR3 protein: CSVDLAVGAEQFF; CDR3 DNA: TGCAGCGTTGATCTAGCGGTAGGTGCTGAGCAGTTCTTC
D gene: NA; J gene: TRBJ1-1; V gene: TRBV28; clone size: few; CDR3 protein: CASGWGPKKAFF; CDR3 DNA: TGTGCCAGCGGCTGGGGGCCCAAAAAGGCTTTCTTT
D gene: NA; J gene: TRBJ2-1; V gene: TRBV7-2; clone size: NA; CDR3 protein: CASSPSAHPRFF; CDR3 DNA: TGTGCCAGCAGCCCAAGCGCCCATCCTAGGTTCTTC
D gene: NA; J gene: TRBJ2-5; V gene: TRBV5-1; clone size: NA; CDR3 protein: CASSPSHAGETQYF; CDR3 DNA: TGCGCCAGCAGCCCCTCCCACGCGGGAGAGACCCAGTACTTC
D gene: TRBD1; J gene: TRBJ1-2; V gene: TRBV12-3/TRBV12-4; clone size: NA; CDR3 protein: CASSPRGPHGYTF; CDR3 DNA: TGTGCCAGCAGTCCCAGGGGGCCCCATGGCTACACCTTC
D gene: TRBD2; J gene: TRBJ2-1; V gene: TRBV14; clone size: NA; CDR3 protein: CASSQLAGGPREQFF; CDR3 DNA: TGTGCCAGCAGCCAACTAGCGGGAGGGCCAAGAGAGCAGTTCTTC
D gene: NA; J gene: TRBJ1-2; V gene: TRBV3-1/TRBV3-2; clone size: NA; CDR3 protein: CASSSGYGYTF; CDR3 DNA: TGTGCCAGCAGTTCAGGGTATGGCTACACCTTC
D gene: NA; J gene: TRBJ2-1; V gene: TRBV2; clone size: NA; CDR3 protein: CASGPVTDNEQFF; CDR3 DNA: TGTGCCAGCGGCCCTGTCACAGACAATGAGCAGTTCTTC
D gene: NA; J gene: TRBJ1-2; V gene: TRBV5-5; clone size: NA; CDR3 protein: CASSRVTGSQRYTF; CDR3 DNA: TGTGCCAGCAGCCGTGTCACAGGGAGTCAGAGGTACACCTTC
D gene: NA; J gene: TRBJ1-1; V gene: TRBV27; clone size: NA; CDR3 protein: CASSSSPTRGLGRLNTEAFF; CDR3 DNA: TGTGCCAGCAGTTCATCCCCCACGCGGGGCCTAGGCAGACTGAACACTGAAGCTTTCTTT
D gene: TRBD1; J gene: TRBJ1-1; V gene: TRBV19; clone size: NA; CDR3 protein: CASSILTGTGATEAFF; CDR3 DNA: TGTGCCAGTAGTATATTAACCGGGACAGGGGCCACTGAAGCTTTCTTT
D gene: TRBD1; J gene: TRBJ2-7; V gene: TRBV6-5; clone size: NA; CDR3 protein: CASRRDSTYEQYF; CDR3 DNA: TGTGCCAGCAGGAGGGACAGCACCTACGAGCAGTACTTC
D gene: NA; J gene: TRBJ1-1; V gene: TRBV4-1; clone size: once; CDR3 protein: CASSIIGENTEAFF; CDR3 DNA: TGCGCCAGCAGCATCATCGGTGAGAACACTGAAGCTTTCTTT
D gene: NA; J gene: TRBJ2-5; V gene: TRBV21-1; clone size: NA; CDR3 protein: CASSKEVSGSRRETQYF; CDR3 DNA: TGTGCCAGCAGCAAAGAGGTTTCCGGGTCACGGCGAGAGACCCAGTACTTC
D gene: NA; J gene: TRBJ2-5; V gene: TRBV27; clone size: NA; CDR3 protein: CASSLEVGGAETQYF; CDR3 DNA: TGTGCCAGCAGTTTAGAAGTCGGAGGGGCCGAGACCCAGTACTTC
D gene: TRBD2; J gene: TRBJ2-5; V gene: TRBV5-1; clone size: NA; CDR3 protein: CASRQTGTTQETQYF; CDR3 DNA: TGCGCCAGCAGGCAGACCGGGACTACTCAAGAGACCCAGTACTTC
D gene: NA; J gene: TRBJ2-6; V gene: TRBV4-1; clone size: few; CDR3 protein: CASSQARIGGWAGANVLTF; CDR3 DNA: TGCGCCAGCAGCCAAGCGAGGATCGGTGGGTGGGCTGGGGCCAACGTCCTGACTTTC
D gene: NA; J gene: TRBJ2-7; V gene: TRBV7-9; clone size: NA; CDR3 protein: CASSEGSSRSYEQYF; CDR3 DNA: TGTGCCAGCAGCGAGGGATCCTCACGTTCGTACGAGCAGTACTTC
D gene: NA; J gene: TRBJ1-3; V gene: TRBV28; clone size: NA; CDR3 protein: CASSLQRLRTVSGNTIYF; CDR3 DNA: TGTGCCAGCAGTTTACAACGCCTCCGGACAGTCTCTGGAAACACCATATATTTT
D gene: NA; J gene: TRBJ2-1; V gene: TRBV4-1; clone size: NA; CDR3 protein: CASSQDVTIFGWNEQFF; CDR3 DNA: TGCGCCAGCAGCCAAGATGTCACCATATTCGGTTGGAATGAGCAGTTCTTC
D gene: NA; J gene: TRBJ1-1; V gene: TRBV9; clone size: NA; CDR3 protein: CASSVIRRLNTEAFF; CDR3 DNA: TGTGCCAGCAGCGTAATCAGAAGATTGAACACTGAAGCTTTCTTT
D gene: TRBD1; J gene: TRBJ2-7; V gene: TRBV27; clone size: NA; CDR3 protein: CASSPLQTGEEQYF; CDR3 DNA: TGTGCCAGCAGTCCCTTGCAGACAGGGGAGGAGCAGTACTTC
D gene: NA; J gene: TRBJ2-6; V gene: TRBV6-5; clone size: NA; CDR3 protein: CASGARGANVLTF; CDR3 DNA: TGTGCCAGCGGGGCAAGAGGGGCCAACGTCCTGACTTTC
D gene: TRBD1; J gene: TRBJ2-2; V gene: TRBV19; clone size: NA; CDR3 protein: CASSRGGADTGELFF; CDR3 DNA: TGTGCCAGTAGTCGAGGGGGCGCTGACACCGGGGAGCTGTTTTTT
D gene: NA; J gene: TRBJ1-6; V gene: TRBV5-1; clone size: NA; CDR3 protein: CASSSGLTGKGSPLHF; CDR3 DNA: TGCGCCAGCAGCTCGGGACTGACGGGAAAAGGGTCACCCCTCCACTTT
D gene: NA; J gene: TRBJ1-1; V gene: TRBV19; clone size: NA; CDR3 protein: CASRLAGGGTEAFF; CDR3 DNA: TGTGCCAGTAGATTGGCGGGAGGAGGAACTGAAGCTTTCTTT
D gene: TRBD1; J gene: TRBJ2-1; V gene: TRBV6-5; clone size: NA; CDR3 protein: CASSYASGTGYNEQFF; CDR3 DNA: TGTGCCAGCAGTTACGCCTCCGGGACAGGGTACAATGAGCAGTTCTTC
D gene: NA; J gene: TRBJ1-4; V gene: TRBV28; clone size: NA; CDR3 protein: CASSFRGRGYEKLFF; CDR3 DNA: TGTGCCAGCAGTTTTAGAGGGAGGGGGTATGAAAAACTGTTTTTT
D gene: TRBD2; J gene: TRBJ2-3; V gene: TRBV28; clone size: many; CDR3 protein: CASRRLADRDTQYF; CDR3 DNA: TGTGCCAGCAGACGACTAGCGGACCGAGATACGCAGTATTTT
D gene: TRBD1; J gene: TRBJ1-2; V gene: TRBV28; clone size: NA; CDR3 protein: CATGERVQGGPNYGYTF; CDR3 DNA: TGTGCCACCGGAGAGAGGGTACAGGGGGGCCCTAACTATGGCTACACCTTC
D gene: TRBD2; J gene: TRBJ2-3; V gene: TRBV28; clone size: once; CDR3 protein: CASSPGSAGGDTQYF; CDR3 DNA: TGTGCCAGCAGTCCCGGGTCAGCGGGAGGGGATACGCAGTATTTT
D gene: TRBD1; J gene: TRBJ2-1; V gene: TRBV3-1/TRBV3-2; clone size: NA; CDR3 protein: CASSIITGGDEQFF; CDR3 DNA: TGTGCCAGCAGCATTATAACAGGGGGCGATGAGCAGTTCTTC
D gene: NA; J gene: TRBJ1-5; V gene: TRBV10-3; clone size: NA; CDR3 protein: CAIGQPNQPQHF; CDR3 DNA: TGTGCCATCGGACAGCCCAATCAGCCCCAGCATTTT
D gene: TRBD1; J gene: TRBJ1-2; V gene: TRBV12-3/TRBV12-4; clone size: NA; CDR3 protein: CASSQGGAGYTF; CDR3 DNA: TGTGCCAGCAGTCAAGGGGGCGCTGGCTACACCTTC
D gene: NA; J gene: TRBJ2-2; V gene: TRBV10-1; clone size: NA; CDR3 protein: CASSESRGANTGELFF; CDR3 DNA: TGCGCCAGCAGTGAGTCCAGGGGCGCGAACACCGGGGAGCTGTTTTTT
D gene: NA; J gene: TRBJ1-1; V gene: TRBV5-6; clone size: NA; CDR3 protein: CASSLRGRGTEAFF; CDR3 DNA: TGTGCCAGCAGCCTGCGAGGGAGGGGCACGGAAGCTTTCTTT
D gene: NA; J gene: TRBJ2-2; V gene: TRBV11-1; clone size: NA; CDR3 protein: CASSLRGTGELFF; CDR3 DNA: TGTGCCAGCAGCCTACGAGGCACCGGGGAGCTGTTTTTT
D gene: TRBD2; J gene: TRBJ2-2; V gene: TRBV14; clone size: NA; CDR3 protein: CASSYPGLAGEGNGELFF; CDR3 DNA: TGTGCCAGCAGCTACCCGGGACTAGCGGGAGAGGGTAACGGGGAGCTGTTTTTT
D gene: TRBD1; J gene: TRBJ2-7; V gene: TRBV24-1; clone size: NA; CDR3 protein: CATSDSGQGAWEQYF; CDR3 DNA: TGTGCCACCAGTGATTCGGGACAGGGGGCGTGGGAGCAGTACTTC
D gene: NA; J gene: TRBJ2-7; V gene: TRBV6-5; clone size: NA; CDR3 protein: CASSYSRDSTYEQYF; CDR3 DNA: TGTGCCAGCAGTTACTCCCGGGACTCCACTTACGAGCAGTACTTC
D gene: NA; J gene: TRBJ1-1; V gene: TRBV5-8; clone size: NA; CDR3 protein: CASSLDARGSSTEAFF; CDR3 DNA: TGTGCCAGCAGCTTGGATGCTCGCGGGTCAAGCACTGAAGCTTTCTTT
D gene: NA; J gene: TRBJ2-2; V gene: TRBV5-1; clone size: NA; CDR3 protein: CASSLGSGVTGELFF; CDR3 DNA: TGCGCCAGCAGCTTGGGGTCGGGGGTAACCGGGGAGCTGTTTTTT
D gene: TRBD1; J gene: TRBJ2-3; V gene: TRBV5-5; clone size: NA; CDR3 protein: CASSPRQGSPTDTQYF; CDR3 DNA: TGTGCCAGCAGCCCCCGACAGGGATCCCCCACAGATACGCAGTATTTT
D gene: TRBD1; J gene: TRBJ2-3; V gene: TRBV7-2; clone size: once; CDR3 protein: CASSFPGTGTDTQYF; CDR3 DNA: TGTGCCAGCAGCTTCCCCGGGACAGGGACAGATACGCAGTATTTT